What follows describes a single T cell receptor (beta chain). The antigen remains unidentified. V shed 2 bases and J 2 bases; nucleotides not matched to a gene: 4. This CDR3 has 15 amino acids. Germline values: CDR1 WNHNN, CDR2 SYGVQD (reference sequence). The assay was immunoSEQ multiplex PCR, and TCRdb's table has in-frame clones only and misses some. Of 2 million to 2.5 million clones in the sample, 85% to 95% were seen once. These data are taken from a study of shared clonotypes between healthy human individuals. Study-wide findings and caveats: Depth was large, yet rarefaction showed that sorted-subset sequencing was incomplete. Naive subsets generally had larger estimated richness than memory subsets.

The TCR sequence derives from a man between 18 and 29 years old in good health. Some clones in this sample may be carry-over from other donors' samples. The rearrangement joins TRBV10-1 to TRBJ2-3; 7 bases agree with TRBD1. Input material: naive CD4+ T cells from PBMCs. Subset reported: CD45RA+ positively selected. CDR3 bases: TGCGCCAGCAGTGAGAGGGGGCAAATCACAGATACGCAGTATTTT. This gives the protein CASSERGQITDTQYF.